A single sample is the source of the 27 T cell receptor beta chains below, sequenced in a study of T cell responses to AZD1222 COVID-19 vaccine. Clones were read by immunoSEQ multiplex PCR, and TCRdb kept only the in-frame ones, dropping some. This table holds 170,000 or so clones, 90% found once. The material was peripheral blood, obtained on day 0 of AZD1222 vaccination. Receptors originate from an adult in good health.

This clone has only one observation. The CDR3 region is CASGGHEYGYTF. DNA of the CDR3: TGTGCCAGCGGCGGGCACGAATATGGCTACACCTTC. V usage is TRBV7-9 and J usage is TRBJ1-2, with unresolved D. Germline CDR1 is SEHNR and CDR2 is FQNEAQ (reference sequence). CDR3 length: 12 residues. The V gene lost 8 bases and the J gene lost 5 bases, with 12 bases spanning the gap.

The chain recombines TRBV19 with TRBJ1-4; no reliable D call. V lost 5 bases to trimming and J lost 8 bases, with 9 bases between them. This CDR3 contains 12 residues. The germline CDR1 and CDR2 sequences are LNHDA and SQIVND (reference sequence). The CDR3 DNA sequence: TGTGCCAGTAGTTCCACGGAAGAAAAACTGTTTTTT. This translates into CASSSTEEKLFF.

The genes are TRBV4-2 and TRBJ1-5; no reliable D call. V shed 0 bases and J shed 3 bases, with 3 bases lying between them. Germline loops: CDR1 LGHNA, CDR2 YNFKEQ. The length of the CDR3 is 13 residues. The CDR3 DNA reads TGTGCCAGCAGCCAAGATTTCAATCAGCCCCAGCATTTT. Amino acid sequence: CASSQDFNQPQHF.

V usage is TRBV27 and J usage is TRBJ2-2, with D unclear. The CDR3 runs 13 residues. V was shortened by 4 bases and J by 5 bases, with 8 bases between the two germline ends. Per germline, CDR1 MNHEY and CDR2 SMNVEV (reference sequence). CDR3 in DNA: TGTGCCAGCAGTTATTGGGGTACCGGGGAGCTGTTTTTT. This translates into CASSYWGTGELFF.

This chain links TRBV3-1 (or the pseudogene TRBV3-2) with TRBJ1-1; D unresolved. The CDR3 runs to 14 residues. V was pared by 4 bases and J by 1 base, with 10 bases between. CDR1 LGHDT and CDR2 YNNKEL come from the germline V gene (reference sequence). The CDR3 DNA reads TGTGCCAGCAGCCCGTTCTCCCCGAACACTGAAGCTTTCTTT. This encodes CASSPFSPNTEAFF.

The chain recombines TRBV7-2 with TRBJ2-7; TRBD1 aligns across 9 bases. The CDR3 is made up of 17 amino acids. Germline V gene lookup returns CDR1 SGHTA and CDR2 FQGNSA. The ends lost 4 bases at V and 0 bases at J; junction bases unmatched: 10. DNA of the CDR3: TGTGCCAGCAGCTCCAATCTAGGGACAGGGCACTCCTACGAGCAGTACTTC. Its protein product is CASSSNLGTGHSYEQYF.

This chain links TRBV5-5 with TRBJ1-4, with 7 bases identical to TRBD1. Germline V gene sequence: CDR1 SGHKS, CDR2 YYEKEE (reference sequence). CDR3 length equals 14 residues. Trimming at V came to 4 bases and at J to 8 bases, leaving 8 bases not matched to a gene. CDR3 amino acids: CASSLTGSNEKLFF. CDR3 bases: TGTGCCAGCAGCCTGACAGGGAGTAACGAAAAACTGTTTTTT.

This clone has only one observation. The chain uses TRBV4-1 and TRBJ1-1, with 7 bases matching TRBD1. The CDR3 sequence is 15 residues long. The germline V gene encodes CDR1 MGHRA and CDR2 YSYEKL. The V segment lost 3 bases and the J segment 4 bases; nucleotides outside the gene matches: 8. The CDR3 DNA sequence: TGCGCCAGCAGCCAGGCTGACAGGGTGGGCACTGAAGCTTTCTTT. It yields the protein CASSQADRVGTEAFF.

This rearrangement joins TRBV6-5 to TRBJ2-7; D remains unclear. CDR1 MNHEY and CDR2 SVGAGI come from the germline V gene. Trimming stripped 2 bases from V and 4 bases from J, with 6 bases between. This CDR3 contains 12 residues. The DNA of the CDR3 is TGTGCCAGCAGTTACGTGGGATACGAGCAGTACTTC. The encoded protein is CASSYVGYEQYF.

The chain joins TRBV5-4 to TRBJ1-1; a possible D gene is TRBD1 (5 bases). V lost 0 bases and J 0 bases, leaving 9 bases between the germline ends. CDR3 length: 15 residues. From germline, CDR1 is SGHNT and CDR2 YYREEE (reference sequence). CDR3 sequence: CASSLGGRMNTEAFF. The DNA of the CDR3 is TGTGCCAGCAGCTTGGGGGGACGGATGAACACTGAAGCTTTCTTT. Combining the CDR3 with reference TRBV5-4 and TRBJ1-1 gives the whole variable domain ETGVTQSPTHLIKTRGQQVTLRCSSQSGHNTVSWYQQALGQGPQFIFQYYREEENGRGNFPPRFSGLQFPNYSSELNVNALELDDSALYLCASSLGGRMNTEAFFGQGTRLTVV.

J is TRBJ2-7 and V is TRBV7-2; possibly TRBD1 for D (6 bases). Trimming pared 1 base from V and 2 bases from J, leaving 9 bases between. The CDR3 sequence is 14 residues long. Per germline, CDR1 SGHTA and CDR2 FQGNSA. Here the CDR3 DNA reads TGTGCCAGCAGCTTAGGAGGACAGACCTACGAGCAGTACTTC. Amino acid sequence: CASSLGGQTYEQYF.

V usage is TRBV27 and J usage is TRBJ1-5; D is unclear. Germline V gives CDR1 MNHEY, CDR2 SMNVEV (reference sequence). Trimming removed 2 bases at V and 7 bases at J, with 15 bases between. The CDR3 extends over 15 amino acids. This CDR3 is CASSLGFRAGQPQHF. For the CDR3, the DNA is TGTGCCAGCAGTTTAGGGTTTCGAGCAGGACAGCCCCAGCATTTT.

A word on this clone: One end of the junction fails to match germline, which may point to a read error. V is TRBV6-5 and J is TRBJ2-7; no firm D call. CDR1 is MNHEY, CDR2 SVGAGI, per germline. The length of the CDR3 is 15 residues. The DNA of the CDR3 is TGTGCCAGTACCCGGTTGTGGATCGACTCCTACGAGCAGTGCTTC. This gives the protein CASTRLWIDSYEQCF.

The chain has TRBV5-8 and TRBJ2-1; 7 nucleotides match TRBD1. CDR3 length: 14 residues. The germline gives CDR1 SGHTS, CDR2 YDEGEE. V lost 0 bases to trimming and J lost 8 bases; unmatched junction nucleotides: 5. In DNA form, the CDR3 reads TGTGCCAGCAGCTTGGGGACAGGATATCATGAGCAGTTCTTC. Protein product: CASSLGTGYHEQFF.

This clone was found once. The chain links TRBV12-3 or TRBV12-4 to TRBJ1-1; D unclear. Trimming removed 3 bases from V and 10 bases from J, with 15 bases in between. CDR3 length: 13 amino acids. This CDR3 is CASSFKPQTRAFF. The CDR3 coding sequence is TGTGCCAGCAGTTTTAAGCCCCAGACGAGAGCTTTCTTT.

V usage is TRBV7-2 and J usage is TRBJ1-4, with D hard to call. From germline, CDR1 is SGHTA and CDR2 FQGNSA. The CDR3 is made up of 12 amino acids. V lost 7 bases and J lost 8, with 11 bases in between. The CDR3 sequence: CASTGNGEKLFF. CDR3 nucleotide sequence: TGTGCCAGCACTGGGAACGGGGAAAAACTGTTTTTT.

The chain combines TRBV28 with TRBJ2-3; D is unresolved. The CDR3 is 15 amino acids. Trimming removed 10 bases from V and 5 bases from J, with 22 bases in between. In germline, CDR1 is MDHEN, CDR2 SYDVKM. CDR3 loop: CATTRTLKPGDTQYF. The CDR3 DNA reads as TGTGCCACCACCCGAACCCTAAAGCCCGGAGATACGCAGTATTTT.

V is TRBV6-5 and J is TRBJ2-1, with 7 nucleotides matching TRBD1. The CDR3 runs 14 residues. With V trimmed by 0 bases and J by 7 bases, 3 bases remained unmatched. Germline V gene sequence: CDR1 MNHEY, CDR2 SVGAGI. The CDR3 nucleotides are TGTGCCAGCAGTTACTCAAACAGGGGTAATGAGCAGTTCTTC. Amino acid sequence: CASSYSNRGNEQFF.

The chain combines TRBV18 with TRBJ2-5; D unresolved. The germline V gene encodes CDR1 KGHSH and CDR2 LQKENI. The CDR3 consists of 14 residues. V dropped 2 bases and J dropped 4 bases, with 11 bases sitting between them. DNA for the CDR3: TGTGCCAGCTCACCAGCCACGGAACGAGAGACCCAGTACTTC. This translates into CASSPATERETQYF.

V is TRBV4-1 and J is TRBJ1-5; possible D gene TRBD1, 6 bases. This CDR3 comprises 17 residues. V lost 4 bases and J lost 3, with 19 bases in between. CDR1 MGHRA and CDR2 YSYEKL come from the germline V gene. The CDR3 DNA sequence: TGCGCCAGCAGCCGCGACTTGGGGGCTCGTAACAATCAGCCCCAGCATTTT. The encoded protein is CASSRDLGARNNQPQHF.

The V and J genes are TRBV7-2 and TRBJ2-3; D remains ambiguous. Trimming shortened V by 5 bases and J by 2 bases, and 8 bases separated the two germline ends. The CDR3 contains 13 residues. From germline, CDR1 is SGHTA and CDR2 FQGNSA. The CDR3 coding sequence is TGTGCCAGCAGCCCAAATCCCACAGATACGCAGTATTTT. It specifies CASSPNPTDTQYF.

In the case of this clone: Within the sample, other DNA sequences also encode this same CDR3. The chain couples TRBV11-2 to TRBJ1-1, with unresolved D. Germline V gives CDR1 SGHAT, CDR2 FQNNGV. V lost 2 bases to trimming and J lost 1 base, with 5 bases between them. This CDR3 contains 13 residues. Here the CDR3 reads CASSLTENTEAFF. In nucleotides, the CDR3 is TGTGCCAGCAGCTTAACAGAGAACACTGAAGCTTTCTTT. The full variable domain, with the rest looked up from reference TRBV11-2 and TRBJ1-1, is EAGVAQSPRYKIIEKRQSVAFWCNPISGHATLYWYQQILGQGPKLLIQFQNNGVVDDSQLPKDRFSAERLKGVDSTLKIQPAKLEDSAVYLCASSLTENTEAFFGQGTRLTVV.

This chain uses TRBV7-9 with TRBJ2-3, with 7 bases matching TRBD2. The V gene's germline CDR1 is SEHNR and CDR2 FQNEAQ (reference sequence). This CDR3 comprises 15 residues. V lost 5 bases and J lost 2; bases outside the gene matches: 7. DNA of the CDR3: TGTGCCAGCAGCGGACCTAGCGGCGTCACAGATACGCAGTATTTT. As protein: CASSGPSGVTDTQYF.

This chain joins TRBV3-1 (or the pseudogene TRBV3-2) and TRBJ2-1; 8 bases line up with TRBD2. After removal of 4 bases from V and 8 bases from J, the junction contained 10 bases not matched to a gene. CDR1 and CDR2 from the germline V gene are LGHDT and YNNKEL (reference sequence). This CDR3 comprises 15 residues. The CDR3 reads CASSLPGGGSYEQFF. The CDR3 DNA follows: TGTGCCAGCAGCCTCCCCGGGGGGGGCAGCTATGAGCAGTTCTTC.

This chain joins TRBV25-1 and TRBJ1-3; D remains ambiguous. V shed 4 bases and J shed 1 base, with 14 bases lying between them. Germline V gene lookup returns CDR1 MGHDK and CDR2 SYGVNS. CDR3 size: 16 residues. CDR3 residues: CASSGQQLLSGNTIYF. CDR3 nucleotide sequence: TGTGCCAGCAGTGGACAACAGCTCCTTTCTGGAAACACCATATATTTT.

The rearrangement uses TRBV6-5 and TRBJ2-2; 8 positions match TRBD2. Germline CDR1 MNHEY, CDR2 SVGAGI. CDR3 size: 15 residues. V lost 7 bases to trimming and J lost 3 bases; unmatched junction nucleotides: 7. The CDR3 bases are TGTGCCAGCAAAGTCTCCGGGGGGGACACCGGGGAGCTGTTTTTT. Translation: CASKVSGGDTGELFF.

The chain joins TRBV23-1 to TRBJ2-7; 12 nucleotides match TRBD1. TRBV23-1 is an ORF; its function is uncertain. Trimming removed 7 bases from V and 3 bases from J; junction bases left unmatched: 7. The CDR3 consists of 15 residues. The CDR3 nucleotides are TGCGCCAGCATTCGGGGACAGGGGGCTGTCTACGAGCAGTACTTC. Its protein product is CASIRGQGAVYEQYF.